These 30 T cell receptor beta chains were all obtained from the same sample, sequenced in a study of beta chain features in type 1 diabetes. No antigen has been assigned to these receptors. Study observations and caveats: Shortening of TCRB CDR3s, moderate but significant, appeared in all four CD4+ subsets of Type 1 diabetes patients.

All of the isolated RNA was reverse transcribed, so expressed TCRB transcripts were sequenced. Measured with immunoSEQ multiplex PCR; TCRdb has only the in-frame clones, and not every one. The table shows 120,000 to 150,000 clones, with around 13% occurring only once. Sequenced material: central memory CD4+ T cells from blood. The receptors shown here come from a man younger than 35 with type 1 diabetes.

This rearrangement joins TRBV6-5 to TRBJ2-3; tentative D call: TRBD1 (6 bases). Trimming took 6 bases from V and 1 from J, leaving 14 bases between them. The length of the CDR3 is 15 residues. Germline V CDR1 and CDR2: MNHEY, SVGAGI. CDR3 in amino acids: CASSRDNQGTDTQYF. The CDR3 DNA reads TGTGCCAGCAGCCGGGACAACCAAGGCACAGATACGCAGTATTTT.

There are a few counts of this clone. V usage is TRBV5-4 and J usage is TRBJ2-3, with 8 bases fitting TRBD2. The V gene end was trimmed by 4 bases and the J gene end by 4 bases; junction bases not matched to a gene: 2. The CDR3 length is 13 residues. Germline V CDR1 and CDR2: SGHNT, YYREEE (reference sequence). The CDR3 reads CASSREGADTQYF. In DNA form, the CDR3 reads TGTGCCAGCAGCCGGGAGGGGGCAGATACGCAGTATTTT.

Only one count was recorded for this clone. CDR3 sequence reads: CASREQGYGYTF. The DNA for the CDR3 is TGTGCCAGCAGAGAACAGGGGTATGGCTACACCTTC. This chain connects TRBV2 to TRBJ1-2; 7 bases are shared with TRBD1. Looked up from germline, CDR1 is SNHLY and CDR2 is FYNNEI. The CDR3 loop spans 12 amino acids. Unmatched junction bases numbered 3, after V lost 6 bases and J lost 5 bases.

Ten or more counts support this clone. The chain couples TRBV4-1 to TRBJ1-5, with 12 nucleotides matching TRBD1. The CDR3 is 15 amino acids. Germline CDR1 reads MGHRA; CDR2 reads YSYEKL. The J segment lost 7 bases and the V segment lost 3 bases, leaving 4 bases of the junction unmatched. CDR3 loop: CASSQGQGARQPQHF. The CDR3, as DNA: TGCGCCAGCAGCCAGGGACAGGGGGCGCGACAGCCCCAGCATTTT.

This clone was observed a handful of times. The chain is built from TRBV28 and TRBJ2-5; 8 bases match TRBD2. This CDR3 region has 18 residues. In germline, CDR1 is MDHEN, CDR2 SYDVKM. V was clipped by 2 bases and J by 1 base; unmatched bases: 12. CDR3 DNA: TGTGCCAGCAGTTTAGTGCCGGGAGTAGCGGGGCCCCAAGAGACCCAGTACTTC. Residues: CASSLVPGVAGPQETQYF.

This clone was recorded only once. V is TRBV6-5 and J is TRBJ2-5, with 7 bases aligning to TRBD2. Germline CDR1 and CDR2: MNHEY and SVGAGI. The V gene end was trimmed by 0 bases and the J gene end by 7 bases; junction bases not matched to a gene: 11. The CDR3 runs 16 residues. The CDR3 region has the DNA TGTGCCAGCAGTTACTCATCCGGGACTACCCCTCGGACCCAGTACTTC. This gives the protein CASSYSSGTTPRTQYF.

The chain combines TRBV4-1 with TRBJ1-2; D uncertain. This CDR3 is built from 17 residues. Trimming removed 0 bases from V and 7 bases from J, with 21 bases in between. Germline V gene data show CDR1 as MGHRA and CDR2 as YSYEKL. The CDR3 protein is CASSQEYWRAWRTGYTF. CDR3 sequence (DNA): TGCGCCAGCAGCCAAGAATACTGGAGGGCGTGGCGCACTGGCTACACCTTC.

This clone was picked up one time. The V call is TRBV7-2, the J call TRBJ2-4; the D gene is possibly TRBD1 (5 bases). V lost 6 bases and J lost 0, with 18 bases in between. Germline assignment: CDR1 SGHTA and CDR2 FQGNSA. There are 17 residues in the CDR3. CDR3 amino acids: CASSPPRADIAKNIQYF. CDR3 coding DNA: TGTGCCAGCAGTCCACCCAGGGCAGACATAGCCAAAAACATTCAGTACTTC.

This clone appeared a few times. The J gene is TRBJ2-7, the V gene TRBV18; tentatively, D is TRBD1 (5 bases). This CDR3 has 14 amino acids. V gave up 6 bases and J gave up 5 bases, with 17 bases separating them. Germline values: CDR1 KGHSH, CDR2 LQKENI. The chain's CDR3 is CASSLLQVWDEQYF. The CDR3 DNA sequence: TGTGCCAGCTCCCTATTACAGGTTTGGGACGAGCAGTACTTC.

This clone was observed a few times. The J gene is TRBJ2-7, the V gene TRBV7-8; 8 bases line up with TRBD1. In germline, CDR1 is SGHVS, CDR2 FQNEAQ. The CDR3 covers 16 residues. J gave up 2 bases and V 1 base, and 7 bases lay outside the gene matches. Here the CDR3 DNA reads TGTGCCAGCAGCTTAGGTGGGACAGGCGTTCCCTACGAGCAGTACTTC. It specifies CASSLGGTGVPYEQYF.

There are a few counts of this clone. The rearrangement uses TRBV25-1 and TRBJ1-1; D unclear. Germline loops: CDR1 MGHDK, CDR2 SYGVNS. The CDR3 covers 12 residues. V was pared by 5 bases and J by 0 bases, with 4 bases between. The CDR3 region is CASSTLNTEAFF. In nucleotides, the CDR3 is TGTGCCAGCAGTACATTGAACACTGAAGCTTTCTTT.

Only a few counts were recorded for this clone. The germline gene is not matched at one end of the junction; a read error may be the cause. This chain connects TRBV7-3 to TRBJ2-5; D may match TRBD1 or TRBD2 (5 bases each). This CDR3 spans 14 amino acids. CDR1 is SGHTA and CDR2 is FQGTGA in the germline V gene. CDR3 nucleotides: TGTGCCAGCAGCTTAACCTGGGACCAGGAGACCCAGTACTTC. Its protein is CASSLTWDQETQYF.

This rearrangement joins TRBV14 to TRBJ1-2; D remains unclear. The V and J ends lost 1 base and 4 bases respectively, with 7 bases between them. The CDR3 is 13 amino acids. The germline V gene has CDR1 SGHDN and CDR2 FVKESK. The CDR3 spells CASSQGLGYGYTF. CDR3 DNA: TGTGCCAGCAGCCAAGGTCTCGGCTATGGCTACACCTTC.

Notes on this clone: Other DNA sequences in this specimen translate into the identical CDR3. V is TRBV29-1 and J is TRBJ1-2, with D perhaps TRBD1 (6 bases). Trimming took off 1 base at V and 1 base at J, with 7 bases between the two ends. CDR3 length: 13 amino acids. The V gene's germline CDR1 is SQVTM and CDR2 ANQGSEA. CDR3 DNA: TGCAGCGTTGAAGGACAGGTTAACTATGGCTACACCTTC. This sequence encodes CSVEGQVNYGYTF.

The chain joins TRBV7-4 to TRBJ2-1; D perhaps matches TRBD1 (5 bases). CDR3 length equals 12 residues. The V end lost 3 bases, the J end lost 7 bases, and 7 bases lay between the germline ends. The V gene's germline CDR1 is SGHVT and CDR2 SQSDAQ. The CDR3 nucleotides are TGTGCCAGCAGCTTCAGGGTGAATGAGCAGTTCTTC. Residues: CASSFRVNEQFF.

In this sample, this clone turned up a few times. V and J are TRBV11-2 and TRBJ2-1; 14 positions agree with TRBD2. Germline CDR1 is SGHAT and CDR2 is FQNNGV. The CDR3 length is 14 residues. The V gene end was trimmed by 5 bases and the J gene end by 9 bases; junction bases not matched to a gene: 3. The CDR3 DNA follows: TGTGCCAGCAGCCCCGGGACTAGCGGGGGTGAGCAGTTCTTC. Translated, it gives CASSPGTSGGEQFF.

This clone turned up a few times. V and J are TRBV13 and TRBJ1-2, with D uncertain. CDR3 size: 12 residues. CDR1 PRHDT and CDR2 FYEKMQ come from the germline V gene (reference sequence). Trimming took off 5 bases at V and 4 bases at J, with 8 bases between the two ends. The DNA for the CDR3 is TGTGCCAGCAGCCCCGGTGTCTATGGCTACACCTTC. Translating gives CASSPGVYGYTF.

This clone was recorded a few times. This rearrangement joins TRBV7-2 to TRBJ2-7; D is tentatively TRBD1 or TRBD2 (5 bases each). The germline CDR1 and CDR2 sequences are SGHTA and FQGNSA. The CDR3 consists of 14 residues. Trimming cost V 1 base and J 3 bases, with 10 bases left between them. The CDR3: CASSLVGPGYEQYF. Written as DNA, the CDR3 is TGTGCCAGCAGCTTAGTGGGACCCGGCTACGAGCAGTACTTC.

This clone has more than one count but fewer than ten. This chain joins TRBV5-4 and TRBJ2-2, with a weak D call TRBD1 (6 bases). The germline gives CDR1 SGHNT, CDR2 YYREEE (reference sequence). The germline V and J ends were trimmed by 7 bases and 7 bases, with 11 bases remaining between them. The CDR3 loop spans 12 amino acids. The CDR3: CASGQRNGELFF. The CDR3 DNA is TGTGCCAGCGGACAGAGGAACGGGGAGCTGTTTTTT.

This clone was seen a few times. V and J are TRBV29-1 and TRBJ2-5, with a tentative D call TRBD2 (5 bases). Per germline, CDR1 SQVTM and CDR2 ANQGSEA. Between the trimmed V and J ends, which lost 7 bases and 5 bases, there was a span of 8 bases. The CDR3 length is 10 residues. This chain's CDR3 is CSGRGETQYF. For the CDR3, the DNA is TGCAGCGGGCGCGGGGAGACCCAGTACTTC.

This clone was seen more than once but under ten times. The V and J genes are TRBV11-2 and TRBJ2-5, with 11 bases identical to TRBD2. The germline CDR1 and CDR2 sequences are SGHAT and FQNNGV. CDR3 size: 16 residues. V shed 1 base, J shed 0 bases, and the junction held 1 base outside the gene matches. Here the CDR3 reads CASSLGTSGYQETQYF. CDR3 DNA sequence: TGTGCCAGCAGCTTAGGGACTAGCGGGTACCAAGAGACCCAGTACTTC.

This rearrangement joins TRBV19 to TRBJ2-7, with 9 nucleotides matching TRBD1. Germline loops: CDR1 LNHDA, CDR2 SQIVND (reference sequence). J was trimmed by 0 bases and V by 5 bases; bases with no gene match: 8. This CDR3 has 16 amino acids. For the CDR3, the DNA is TGTGCCAGTAGTCCAGCTGGGACAGGGAGCTCCTACGAGCAGTACTTC. It specifies CASSPAGTGSSYEQYF.

This clone occurred a few times. The rearrangement uses TRBV6-4 and TRBJ1-2; 7 bases are shared with TRBD1. With 3 bases clipped from V and 6 bases from J, the junction kept 7 bases outside the gene matches. The CDR3 is 14 residues long. CDR1 and CDR2 (germline): MRHNA, SNTAGT. Here the CDR3 DNA reads TGTGCCAGCAGTGATCAGGGGGGTATAAATGGCTACACCTTC. This codes for CASSDQGGINGYTF.

The table lists this clone with a few counts. The V call is TRBV28, the J call TRBJ2-3; 10 nucleotides line up with TRBD2. This CDR3 is built from 15 residues. From germline, CDR1 is MDHEN and CDR2 SYDVKM. Trimming at V came to 3 bases and at J to 5 bases, leaving 5 bases not matched to a gene. DNA for the CDR3: TGTGCCAGCAGTTTCCGACTAGCGGGTGGAGATACGCAGTATTTT. This translates into CASSFRLAGGDTQYF.

V gene TRBV29-1 combines with J gene TRBJ1-2, with no clear D. CDR1 is SQVTM and CDR2 is ANQGSEA in the germline V gene. This CDR3 region has 15 residues. V was shortened by 3 bases and J by 2 bases, with 16 bases between the two germline ends. The CDR3 region is CSVDHTSLGNYGYTF. In DNA form, the CDR3 reads TGCAGCGTTGATCATACCAGCCTGGGAAACTATGGCTACACCTTC.

V and J are TRBV25-1 and TRBJ1-1, with 7 bases identical to TRBD1. Germline V gene lookup returns CDR1 MGHDK and CDR2 SYGVNS. J lost 6 bases, V lost 2 bases, and 6 bases had no gene match. The CDR3 is 14 amino acids. CDR3 region: CASSEQGGGPEAFF. DNA for the CDR3: TGTGCCAGCAGTGAACAAGGGGGCGGCCCTGAAGCTTTCTTT.

This chain uses TRBV30 with TRBJ1-2; D gene unclear. With 2 bases removed from V and 0 bases from J, the gap between germline ends came to 7 bases. The CDR3 loop spans 13 amino acids. Germline CDR1 and CDR2: GTSNPN and SVGIG (reference sequence). The CDR3 sequence is CAWSFNPNYGYTF. CDR3 bases: TGTGCCTGGAGTTTTAATCCTAACTATGGCTACACCTTC.

This clone appeared a few times. This chain joins TRBV7-9 and TRBJ1-1; the D gene is possibly TRBD1 (5 bases). Looked up from germline, CDR1 is SEHNR and CDR2 is FQNEAQ (reference sequence). The CDR3 is 14 amino acids. Between the trimmed V and J ends, which lost 1 base and 7 bases, there was a span of 13 bases. The CDR3 spells CASSLGQNWGEAFF. The CDR3 DNA is TGTGCCAGCAGCTTAGGACAGAACTGGGGTGAAGCTTTCTTT.

The chain recombines TRBV29-1 with TRBJ1-3; D is unresolved. V was trimmed by 6 bases and J by 3 bases, leaving 12 bases between them. The CDR3 totals 13 residues. Germline loops: CDR1 SQVTM, CDR2 ANQGSEA. CDR3 DNA: TGCAGCGTCACCACGAATCTTGGAAACACCATATATTTT. Translating gives CSVTTNLGNTIYF.

Only a few counts were recorded for this clone. The V gene is TRBV30, the J gene TRBJ1-5, with a tentative D call TRBD1 (6 bases). Trimming took 7 bases from V and 0 from J, leaving 13 bases between them. Per germline, CDR1 GTSNPN and CDR2 SVGIG (reference sequence). This CDR3 region has 14 residues. CDR3 loop: CASGPGHSNQPQHF. The CDR3 nucleotides read TGTGCCTCTGGGCCGGGACATAGCAATCAGCCCCAGCATTTT.